One and the same sample provided the 10 T cell receptor beta chains below, sequenced in a study of cytomegalovirus exposure and HLA in healthy donors. The PCR ran on 60 Vbeta and 13 Jbeta primers. The repertoire was sequenced with immunoSEQ multiplex PCR; TCRdb's copy has only in-frame clones and lacks some. This sample has tens of thousands of clones, with 60% to 80% found just once. The sequenced material came from PBMCs. These receptors came from a woman aged 40 to 49 in good health and CMV-seropositive.

The chain carries TRBV6-1 and TRBJ1-2; 10 positions agree with TRBD1. The V and J ends lost 4 bases and 7 bases, in that order; junction bases with no gene match: 3. The germline gives CDR1 MNHNS, CDR2 SASEGT. This CDR3 has 13 residues. The chain's CDR3 is CASSVRDRGGYTF. As DNA, the CDR3 is TGTGCCAGCAGTGTCCGGGACAGGGGTGGCTACACCTTC.

The chain recombines TRBV16 with TRBJ1-5; 7 bases fit TRBD1. CDR3 size: 16 residues. Unmatched junction bases numbered 15, after V lost 5 bases and J lost 8 bases. Germline CDR1 is KGHSY and CDR2 is FQNENV. The DNA for the CDR3 is TGTGCCAGCAGCGGGAGTTTTAGGGGGCGATTCGAGCCCCAGCATTTT. This codes for CASSGSFRGRFEPQHF. Filled out from reference TRBV16 and TRBJ1-5, the complete variable domain reads GEEVAQTPKHLVRGEGQKAKLYCAPIKGHSYVFWYQQVLKNEFKFLISFQNENVFDETGMPKERFSAKCLPNSPCSLEIQATKLEDSAVYFCASSGSFRGRFEPQHFGDGTRLSIL.

V usage is TRBV7-6 and J usage is TRBJ2-1; D is unresolved. V dropped 5 bases and J dropped 4 bases, with 21 bases sitting between them. Germline values: CDR1 SGHVS, CDR2 FNYEAQ. The CDR3 runs to 17 residues. CDR3 in amino acids: CASSPIEYYKTYNEQFF. The CDR3 nucleotides are TGTGCCAGCAGCCCGATCGAATACTATAAGACGTACAATGAGCAGTTCTTC. Variable domain in full (rest from reference TRBV7-6 and TRBJ2-1): GAGVSQSPRYKVTKRGQDVALRCDPISGHVSLYWYRQALGQGPEFLTYFNYEAQQDKSGLPNDRFSAERPEGSISTLTIQRTEQRDSAMYRCASSPIEYYKTYNEQFFGPGTRLTVL.

This clone has only a few counts. The chain employs TRBV29-1 and TRBJ2-3, with 10 bases lining up with TRBD1. Trimming removed 4 bases from V and 14 bases from J; junction bases left unmatched: 6. Germline V gene sequence: CDR1 SQVTM, CDR2 ANQGSEA. This CDR3 has 11 residues. Here the CDR3 reads CSVAPGQGMYF. CDR3 DNA: TGCAGCGTTGCTCCGGGACAGGGGATGTATTTT.

The chain uses TRBV7-9 and TRBJ2-2, with no clear D. The germline CDR1 and CDR2 sequences are SEHNR and FQNEAQ (reference sequence). CDR3 length equals 13 residues. The V gene lost 5 bases and the J gene lost 2 bases, with 6 bases spanning the gap. The CDR3 reads CASSPLNTGELFF. CDR3 nucleotide sequence: TGTGCCAGCAGCCCTCTCAACACCGGGGAGCTGTTTTTT.

This rearrangement joins TRBV5-1 to TRBJ2-2; 7 positions match TRBD2. With V trimmed by 7 bases and J by 4 bases, 19 bases remained unmatched. This CDR3 is 18 amino acids long. Germline V gene sequence: CDR1 SGHRS, CDR2 YFSETQ. The CDR3 region has the DNA TGCGCCAGCTGCGCCGGTATCGGGGGGTCATCGGGCACCGGGGAGCTGTTTTTT. This encodes CASCAGIGGSSGTGELFF.

This chain uses TRBV10-3 with TRBJ1-1, with D possibly being TRBD1 (6 bases). The V end was cut by 5 bases, the J end by 0 bases, with 7 bases between. The germline CDR1 and CDR2 sequences are ENHRY and SYGVKD. The CDR3 has 13 residues. Here the CDR3 reads CAISTGLNTEAFF. Written as DNA, the CDR3 is TGTGCCATCAGTACAGGGCTGAACACTGAAGCTTTCTTT.

This clone was detected once. CDR3: CASSYSVTTGEETQYF. In DNA, the CDR3 is TGTGCCAGCAGTTACTCCGTTACAACAGGGGAGGAGACCCAGTACTTC. The chain recombines TRBV6-5 with TRBJ2-5, with 7 bases matching TRBD1. The CDR3 runs to 16 residues. Germline V gene sequence: CDR1 MNHEY, CDR2 SVGAGI. The J segment lost 5 bases and the V segment lost 0 bases, leaving 9 bases of the junction unmatched.

V gene TRBV2 combines with J gene TRBJ1-2, with TRBD1 identical over 9 bases. Germline trimming cut 6 bases from V and 8 bases from J; bases unmatched to any gene: 10. There are 14 residues in the CDR3. In germline, CDR1 is SNHLY, CDR2 FYNNEI. CDR3 nucleotides: TGTGCCAGCAGGCCGGGACAGGGTAGCTGGGGCTACACCTTC. Translation gives CASRPGQGSWGYTF.

Concerning this clone itself: Mismatch with germline at one junction end may stem from a read error. This chain connects TRBV5-1 to TRBJ1-2; D is possibly TRBD1 (6 bases). Germline V gives CDR1 SGHRS, CDR2 YFSETQ. The CDR3 covers 14 residues. The DNA for the CDR3 is TGCGCCAGCAGCTTGGAGCAGGGGATATATGGCTACCCCTTC. Protein product: CASSLEQGIYGYPF.